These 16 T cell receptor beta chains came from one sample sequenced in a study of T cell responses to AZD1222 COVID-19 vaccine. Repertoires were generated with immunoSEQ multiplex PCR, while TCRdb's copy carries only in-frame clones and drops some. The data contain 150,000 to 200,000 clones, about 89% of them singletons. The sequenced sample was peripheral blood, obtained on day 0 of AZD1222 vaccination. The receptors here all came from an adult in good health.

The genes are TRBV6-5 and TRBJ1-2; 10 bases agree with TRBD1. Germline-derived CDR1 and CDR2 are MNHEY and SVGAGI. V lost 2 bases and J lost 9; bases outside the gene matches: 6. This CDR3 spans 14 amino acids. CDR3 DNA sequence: TGTGCCAGCAGTTACGACAGGGGGCGGGATCGCTACACCTTC. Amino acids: CASSYDRGRDRYTF.

In nucleotides, the CDR3 is TGTGCCAGCAGCTTAGTCGACTCACCCCTCCACTTT. Translating it yields CASSLVDSPLHF. This sequence joins TRBV11-1 and TRBJ1-6; no reliable D call. In germline, CDR1 is SGHAT, CDR2 FQDESV (reference sequence). Trimming removed 1 base from V and 10 bases from J, with 5 bases in between. This CDR3 contains 12 residues. The full variable domain, completed using reference TRBV11-1 and TRBJ1-6, is EAEVAQSPRYKITEKSQAVAFWCDPISGHATLYWYRQILGQGPELLVQFQDESVVDDSQLPKDRFSAERLKGVDSTLKIQPAELGDSAMYLCASSLVDSPLHFGNGTRLTVT.

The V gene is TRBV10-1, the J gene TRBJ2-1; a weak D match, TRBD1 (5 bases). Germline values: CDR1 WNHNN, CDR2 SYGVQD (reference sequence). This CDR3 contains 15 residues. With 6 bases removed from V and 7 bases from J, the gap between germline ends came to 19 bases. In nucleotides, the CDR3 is TGCGCCAGCAGCCCTGACAGCTTCCAGGTTAATGAGCAGTTCTTC. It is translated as CASSPDSFQVNEQFF.

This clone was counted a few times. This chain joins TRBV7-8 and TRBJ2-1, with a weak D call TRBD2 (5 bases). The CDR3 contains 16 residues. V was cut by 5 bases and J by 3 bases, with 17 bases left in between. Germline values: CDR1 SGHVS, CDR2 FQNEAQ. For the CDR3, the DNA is TGTGCCAGCAGCCCACAGATTCGACTACTCTACAATGAGCAGTTCTTC. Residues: CASSPQIRLLYNEQFF.

The CDR3 sequence is CASRGRDRDDSPLHF. The CDR3 DNA sequence: TGTGCCAGCCGGGGTAGGGACAGGGATGATTCACCCCTCCACTTT. The chain uses TRBV6-6 and TRBJ1-6, with 9 bases aligning to TRBD1. The CDR3 spans 15 residues. V lost 8 bases, J lost 8 bases, and 10 bases stayed unmatched. Germline loops: CDR1 MNHNY, CDR2 SVGAGI (reference sequence).

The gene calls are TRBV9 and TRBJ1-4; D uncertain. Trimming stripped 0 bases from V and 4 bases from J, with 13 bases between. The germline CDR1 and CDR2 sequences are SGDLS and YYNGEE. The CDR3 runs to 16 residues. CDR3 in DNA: TGTGCCAGCAGCGTAGGACGGCGAGGAGGTAATGAAAAACTGTTTTTT. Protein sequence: CASSVGRRGGNEKLFF.

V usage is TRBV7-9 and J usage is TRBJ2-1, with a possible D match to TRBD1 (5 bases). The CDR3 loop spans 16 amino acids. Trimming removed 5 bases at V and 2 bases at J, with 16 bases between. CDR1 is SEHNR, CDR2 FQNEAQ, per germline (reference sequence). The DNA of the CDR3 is TGTGCCAGCAGCCCCGGTGGGGCTATCCCCTACAATGAGCAGTTCTTC. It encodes CASSPGGAIPYNEQFF.

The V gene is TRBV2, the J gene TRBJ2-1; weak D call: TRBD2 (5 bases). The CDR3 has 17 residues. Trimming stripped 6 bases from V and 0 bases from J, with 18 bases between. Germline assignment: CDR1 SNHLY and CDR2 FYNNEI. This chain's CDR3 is CASRRLLSGRSYNEQFF. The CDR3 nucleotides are TGTGCCAGCAGACGACTATTAAGCGGACGCTCCTACAATGAGCAGTTCTTC.

This chain's CDR3 is CASSFDWTHTEAFF. CDR3 coding DNA: TGTGCCAGCAGCTTCGATTGGACTCACACTGAAGCTTTCTTT. This chain connects TRBV11-1 to TRBJ1-1; D uncertain. CDR1 is SGHAT and CDR2 is FQDESV in the germline V gene (reference sequence). Trimming removed 3 bases from V and 3 bases from J, with 11 bases in between. The CDR3 has 14 amino acids.

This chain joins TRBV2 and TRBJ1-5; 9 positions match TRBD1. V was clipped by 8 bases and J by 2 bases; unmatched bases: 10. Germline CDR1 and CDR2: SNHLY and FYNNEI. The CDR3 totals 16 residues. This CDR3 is CASRDRVAGGNQPQHF. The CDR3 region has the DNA TGTGCCAGCCGGGACAGGGTTGCTGGTGGCAATCAGCCCCAGCATTTT.

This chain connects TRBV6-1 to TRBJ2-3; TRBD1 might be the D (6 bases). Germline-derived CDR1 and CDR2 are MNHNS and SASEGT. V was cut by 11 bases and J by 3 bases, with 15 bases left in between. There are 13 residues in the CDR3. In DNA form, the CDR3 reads TGTGCCTCTTCTGACAGGCCAACAGATACGCAGTATTTT. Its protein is CASSDRPTDTQYF.

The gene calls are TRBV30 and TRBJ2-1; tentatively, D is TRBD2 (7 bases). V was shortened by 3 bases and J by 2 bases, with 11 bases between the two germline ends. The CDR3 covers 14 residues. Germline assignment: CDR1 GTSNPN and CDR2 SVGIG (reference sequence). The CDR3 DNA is TGTGCCTGGAGCGGGGGGCTAACCTACAATGAGCAGTTCTTC. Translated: CAWSGGLTYNEQFF.

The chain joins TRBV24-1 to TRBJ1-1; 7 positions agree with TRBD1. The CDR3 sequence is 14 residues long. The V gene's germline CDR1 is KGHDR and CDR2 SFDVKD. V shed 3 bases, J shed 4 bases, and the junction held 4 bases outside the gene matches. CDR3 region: CATSDNRGGTEAFF. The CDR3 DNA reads TGTGCCACCAGTGATAACAGGGGTGGCACTGAAGCTTTCTTT.

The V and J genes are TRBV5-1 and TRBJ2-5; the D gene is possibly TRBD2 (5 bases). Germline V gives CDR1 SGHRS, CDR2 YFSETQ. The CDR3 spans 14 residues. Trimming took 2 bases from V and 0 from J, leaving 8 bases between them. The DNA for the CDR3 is TGCGCCAGCAGCTTAAGCGGCAACCAAGAGACCCAGTACTTC. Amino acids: CASSLSGNQETQYF.

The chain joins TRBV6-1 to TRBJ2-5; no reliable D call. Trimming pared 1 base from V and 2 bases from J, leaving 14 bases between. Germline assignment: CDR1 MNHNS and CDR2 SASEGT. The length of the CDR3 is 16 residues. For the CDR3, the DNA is TGTGCCAGCAGTGAAGTAAGGGCGGCAGGTCAAGAGACCCAGTACTTC. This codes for CASSEVRAAGQETQYF.

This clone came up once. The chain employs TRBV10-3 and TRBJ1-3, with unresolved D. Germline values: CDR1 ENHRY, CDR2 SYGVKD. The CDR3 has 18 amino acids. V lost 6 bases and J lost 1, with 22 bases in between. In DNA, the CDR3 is TGTGCCATCAGAGAGCCGGGTCAAAGAAGCGGGTCTGGAAACACCATATATTTT. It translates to CAIREPGQRSGSGNTIYF.